These T cell receptor beta chains were read from a single sample in a study of blood T cell repertoires in COVID-19. Clones were read by immunoSEQ multiplex PCR, and TCRdb kept only the in-frame ones, dropping some. The sample lists about 400,000 clones, about 89% occurring once. The specimen was peripheral blood. These receptors came from a young woman with acute or convalescent COVID-19. Each CDR3 is given with its conserved first and last residue. The D gene is left open where the match is weak. Some rows have no size entry. The others give once, few or many, or a class for an expanded clone.

clone_size | j_call | d_call | v_call | cdr3_aa | cdr3_nt
- | TRBJ2-3 | - | TRBV6-6 | CASSGGGADTQYF | TGTGCCAGCTCAGGCGGGGGCGCAGATACGCAGTATTTT
- | TRBJ2-5 | TRBD2 | TRBV5-1 | CASSLGGGEETQYF | TGCGCCAGCAGCTTGGGCGGGGGGGAAGAGACCCAGTACTTC
once | TRBJ1-2 | TRBD1 | TRBV5-4 | CASSLRDREGGYTF | TGTGCCAGCAGCTTAAGGGACAGGGAGGGTGGCTACACCTTC
- | TRBJ2-7 | TRBD2 | TRBV3-1/TRBV3-2 | CASSPFWVGLAEYEQYF | TGTGCCAGCAGCCCGTTTTGGGTTGGACTAGCAGAGTACGAGCAGTACTTC
- | TRBJ2-7 | TRBD1 | TRBV30 | CAWARQGLDEQYF | TGTGCCTGGGCGAGACAGGGGCTTGACGAGCAGTACTTC
once | TRBJ1-1 | - | TRBV12-3/TRBV12-4 | CASSLWGDTEAFF | TGTGCCAGCAGTTTGTGGGGGGACACTGAAGCTTTCTTT
- | TRBJ2-6 | - | TRBV28 | CASRRVVSSGANVLTF | TGTGCCAGCAGGAGGGTTGTGAGCTCTGGGGCCAACGTCCTGACTTTC
- | TRBJ1-1 | - | TRBV6-5 | CASSYQSGTEAFF | TGTGCCAGCAGTTACCAATCGGGAACTGAAGCTTTCTTT
- | TRBJ1-5 | - | TRBV28 | CASSFGAPQHF | TGTGCCAGCAGTTTTGGGGCGCCCCAGCATTTT
- | TRBJ1-1 | TRBD1 | TRBV5-1 | CASSVGDRGPTEAFF | TGCGCCAGCAGCGTTGGGGACAGGGGGCCAACTGAAGCTTTCTTT
- | TRBJ1-3 | - | TRBV6-5 | CASSYTTGNTIYF | TGTGCCAGCAGTTACACTACTGGAAACACCATATATTTT
- | TRBJ2-5 | - | TRBV27 | CASSLSGVETQYF | TGTGCCAGCAGTTTATCAGGGGTGGAGACCCAGTACTTC
- | TRBJ2-1 | - | TRBV11-2 | CASSLGAAENNEQFF | TGTGCCAGCAGCTTAGGGGCAGCCGAGAACAATGAGCAGTTCTTC
- | TRBJ2-7 | - | TRBV15 | CATSTRTDQIPYEQYF | TGTGCCACCAGCACTAGGACAGACCAGATCCCCTACGAGCAGTACTTC
- | TRBJ2-7 | TRBD2 | TRBV18 | CASSPGSGVTYEQYF | TGTGCCAGCTCACCAGGGAGCGGGGTCACCTACGAGCAGTACTTC
- | TRBJ2-3 | - | TRBV5-1 | CASSGGWPANTDTQYF | TGCGCCAGCAGCGGCGGGTGGCCGGCGAACACAGATACGCAGTATTTT
- | TRBJ2-1 | TRBD1 | TRBV15 | CATSRDQGVPYNEQFF | TGTGCCACCAGCAGAGATCAGGGGGTCCCCTACAATGAGCAGTTCTTC
- | TRBJ2-3 | - | TRBV29-1 | CSVVGGRTTDTQYF | TGCAGCGTTGTCGGGGGGCGGACTACAGATACGCAGTATTTT
- | TRBJ1-5 | - | TRBV28 | CASREPFSNQPQHF | TGTGCCAGCAGGGAGCCGTTTAGCAATCAGCCCCAGCATTTT
once | TRBJ2-6 | - | TRBV14 | CASSQTSGANVLTF | TGTGCCAGCAGCCAGACATCTGGGGCCAACGTCCTGACTTTC
- | TRBJ2-3 | TRBD1 | TRBV3-1/TRBV3-2 | CASSQGTVSTDTQYF | TGTGCCAGCAGCCAGGGGACAGTTAGCACAGATACGCAGTATTTT
- | TRBJ2-7 | - | TRBV4-1 | CASSQEMAGAYEQYF | TGCGCCAGCAGCCAAGAAATGGCAGGGGCCTACGAGCAGTACTTC
- | TRBJ1-2 | - | TRBV3-1/TRBV3-2 | CASSQVGVGNGYTF | TGTGCCAGCAGCCAAGTGGGAGTGGGGAATGGCTACACCTTC
few | TRBJ2-2 | - | TRBV19 | CASSIGGAYTGELFF | TGTGCCAGTAGTATTGGGGGGGCCTACACCGGGGAGCTGTTTTTT
- | TRBJ2-3 | TRBD2 | TRBV27 | CASSLFGTSGDYLDDTQYF | TGTGCCAGCAGTTTATTTGGTACTAGCGGGGACTACCTCGATGATACGCAGTATTTT
many | TRBJ2-1 | - | TRBV9 | CASSAGSGDEQFF | TGTGCCAGCAGCGCGGGGTCCGGTGATGAGCAGTTCTTC
- | TRBJ1-2 | - | TRBV6-1 | CASTWTVDNYGYTF | TGTGCCAGCACCTGGACAGTCGATAACTATGGCTACACCTTC
- | TRBJ2-5 | TRBD2 | TRBV5-6 | CASSSLTGSGGFQETQYF | TGTGCCAGCAGCTCCCTGACAGGTAGCGGGGGGTTCCAAGAGACCCAGTACTTC
- | TRBJ1-4 | - | TRBV19 | CATQERITSLGNEKLFF | TGTGCCACACAAGAGAGAATAACAAGCCTCGGGAATGAAAAACTGTTTTTT
- | TRBJ2-7 | - | TRBV3-1/TRBV3-2 | CASSQESGYEQYF | TGTGCCAGCAGCCAAGAGTCGGGCTACGAGCAGTACTTC
- | TRBJ2-7 | TRBD1 | TRBV29-1 | CSVEGQGAREQYF | TGCAGCGTTGAGGGACAGGGGGCGCGCGAGCAGTACTTC
- | TRBJ2-2 | - | TRBV9 | CASSVTGGLGTGELFF | TGTGCCAGCAGCGTAACCGGGGGGCTGGGGACCGGGGAGCTGTTTTTT
- | TRBJ2-3 | - | TRBV21-1 | CASSKEGLWDRPRTDTQYF | TGTGCCAGCAGCAAAGAGGGGCTTTGGGACAGGCCTCGCACAGATACGCAGTATTTT
- | TRBJ2-3 | - | TRBV5-5 | CASSSGSGTDTQYF | TGTGCCAGCAGCTCCGGTAGCGGCACAGATACGCAGTATTTT
few | TRBJ2-1 | TRBD2 | TRBV20-1 | CSASRASGYNEQFF | TGCAGTGCTAGTAGGGCTAGCGGGTACAATGAGCAGTTCTTC
- | TRBJ2-3 | TRBD2 | TRBV5-5 | CASSSGLAGGLDTQYF | TGTGCCAGCAGCTCTGGGTTAGCGGGGGGATTAGATACGCAGTATTTT
- | TRBJ2-5 | - | TRBV7-3 | CASSLGPEETQYF | TGTGCCAGCAGCTTAGGCCCGGAGGAGACCCAGTACTTC
once | TRBJ1-3 | - | TRBV4-1 | CASSQVQRQKSGNTIYF | TGCGCCAGCAGCCAAGTCCAGAGACAGAAGTCTGGAAACACCATATATTTT
- | TRBJ1-2 | TRBD1 | TRBV6-5 | CATSSTGMYGYTF | TGTGCCACCTCCTCGACAGGGATGTATGGCTACACCTTC
few | TRBJ1-1 | TRBD1 | TRBV19 | CASSIGQGYTEAFF | TGTGCCAGTAGTATCGGACAGGGGTACACTGAAGCTTTCTTT
- | TRBJ1-6 | - | TRBV28 | CASSLFQEGSSPLHF | TGTGCCAGCAGTTTATTCCAGGAGGGCTCCTCACCCCTCCACTTT
- | TRBJ1-5 | - | TRBV9 | CASSVGGDSNQPQHF | TGTGCCAGCAGCGTAGGGGGAGATAGCAATCAGCCCCAGCATTTT
- | TRBJ1-2 | TRBD1 | TRBV5-1 | CASRIGQVGYTF | TGCGCCAGCAGGATCGGACAGGTCGGCTACACCTTC
- | TRBJ2-7 | TRBD1 | TRBV5-1 | CASSLTGGSEQYF | TGCGCCAGCAGCTTGACAGGGGGCAGCGAGCAGTACTTC
- | TRBJ1-6 | TRBD1 | TRBV25-1 | CASSANRGDNSPLHF | TGTGCCAGCAGCGCCAACAGGGGGGATAATTCACCCCTCCACTTT
- | TRBJ2-3 | - | TRBV27 | CASRNTPSTDTQYF | TGTGCCAGCAGAAACACCCCTAGCACAGATACGCAGTATTTT
few | TRBJ2-1 | TRBD2 | TRBV9 | CASSAAGGQNNEQFF | TGTGCCAGCAGCGCAGCGGGGGGGCAGAACAATGAGCAGTTCTTC
- | TRBJ2-6 | - | TRBV27 | CASSSVGLRLSSGANVLTF | TGTGCCAGCAGTTCGGTCGGGTTGCGGTTATCATCTGGGGCCAACGTCCTGACTTTC
- | TRBJ2-3 | TRBD1 | TRBV5-6 | CASSGDRGILTDTQYF | TGTGCCAGCAGCGGGGACAGGGGGATACTCACAGATACGCAGTATTTT
- | TRBJ2-2 | TRBD2 | TRBV7-3 | CASSPYSGVGTGELFF | TGTGCCAGCAGCCCCTATAGCGGGGTAGGAACCGGGGAGCTGTTTTTT
- | TRBJ1-5 | - | TRBV15 | CATSIGREYGQPQHF | TGTGCCACCAGCATAGGCAGGGAATATGGTCAGCCCCAGCATTTT
- | TRBJ2-7 | - | TRBV18 | CASSPDSIASYEQYF | TGTGCCAGCTCGCCGGACAGCATAGCATCCTACGAGCAGTACTTC
- | TRBJ1-1 | - | TRBV15 | CATSRATGGAEAFF | TGTGCCACCAGCAGAGCGACGGGAGGGGCTGAAGCTTTCTTT
- | TRBJ2-5 | TRBD2 | TRBV11-2 | CASSLDFSGGAGSLQETQYF | TGTGCCAGCAGCTTAGATTTTAGCGGGGGGGCCGGGTCCCTTCAAGAGACCCAGTACTTC
- | TRBJ1-2 | - | TRBV7-3 | CASSLSGGRYGYTF | TGTGCCAGCAGCTTGAGCGGGGGACGCTATGGCTACACCTTC